The T cell receptor (beta chain) described here comes from a study of T cells in Graves' hyperthyroidism and ophthalmopathy. The CDR3 regions of TCR beta were amplified from RNA transcripts. TCR CDR3 underwent first-round RT-PCR with the HTBI primer set. One entry per CDR3 protein, called by TCRdb with MiXCR from the multiplex PCR reads. This table holds under 350,000 distinct CDR3 sequences, roughly 13% found once. Newly diagnosed hyperthyroidism, duration under 2 months, in patients aged 18 to 65. About 10 ml fresh peripheral blood yielded the PBMCs. Overall study results and limits: Peripheral blood also featured most of the thyroid clonotypes expanded above 0.001. Patients with ophthalmopathy were separated from those with stable hyperthyroidism by a 13 V-J model.

Ten or more counts support this clonotype. Its specificity is unknown. Looked up from germline, CDR1 is ENHRY and CDR2 is SYGVKD. There are 15 residues in the CDR3. V lost 2 bases to trimming and J lost 1 base; unmatched junction nucleotides: 4. The sequencing sample was made of blood. The sequence was collected from a woman aged 40 to 50 with Graves' hyperthyroidism. The rearrangement uses TRBV10-3 and TRBJ1-1, with 7 bases matching TRBD1. The CDR3 loop is CAISEDREGNTEAFF. In DNA form, the CDR3 reads TGTGCCATCAGTGAGGACAGGGAGGGGAACACTGAAGCTTTCTTT.